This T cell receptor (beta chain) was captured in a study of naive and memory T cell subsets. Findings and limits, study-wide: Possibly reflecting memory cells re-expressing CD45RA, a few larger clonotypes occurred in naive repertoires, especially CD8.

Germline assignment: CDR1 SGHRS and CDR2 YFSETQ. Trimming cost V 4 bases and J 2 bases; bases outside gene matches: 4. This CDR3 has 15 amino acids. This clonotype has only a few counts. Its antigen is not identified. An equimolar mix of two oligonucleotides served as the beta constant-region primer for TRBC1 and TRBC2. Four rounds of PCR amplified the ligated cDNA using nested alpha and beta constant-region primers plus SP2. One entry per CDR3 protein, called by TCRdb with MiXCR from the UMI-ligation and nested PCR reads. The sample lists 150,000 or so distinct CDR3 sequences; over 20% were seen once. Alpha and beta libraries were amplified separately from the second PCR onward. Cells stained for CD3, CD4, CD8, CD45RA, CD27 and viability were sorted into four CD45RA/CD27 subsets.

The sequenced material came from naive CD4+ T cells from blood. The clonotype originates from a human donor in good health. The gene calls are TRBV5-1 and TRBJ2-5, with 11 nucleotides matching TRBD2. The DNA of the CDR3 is TGCGCCAGCAGCATGGGACTAGCGGTTCAAGAGACCCAGTACTTC. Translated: CASSMGLAVQETQYF.